Below, 26 T cell receptor beta chains from the same sample are listed, as sequenced in a study of T-cell reconstitution after alpha-beta-depleted transplantation in children (dated by TCRdb to the mid-2010s). Libraries were made using PCR. For sequencing, an Illumina HiSeq 2500 was employed. Molecular barcoding was employed in the preparation of TCR libraries, with unique molecular identifiers being used to normalize TCRbeta repertoire quantification. TCRdb trimmed the raw reads at Q25, called clones with MiXCR and kept productive beta chains. Rows matching on CDR3 protein sequence are summarized as one entry with the most common DNA and genes. Present in this sample are 420,000 or so distinct CDR3 sequences, roughly a tenth of which were seen just once. The top ten clones comprise 5% to 6.5% of the sample. The source was PBMCs from the stem cell graft donor, collected from the stem cell graft. These receptors were taken from a human donor who donated a stem cell graft to a child with acute myeloid leukemia.

There are a few counts of this clonotype. V gene TRBV6-2 or TRBV6-3 combines with J gene TRBJ2-1; 7 bases align to TRBD2. V lost 7 bases, J lost 4 bases, and 13 bases stayed unmatched. This CDR3 spans 16 amino acids. Looked up from germline, CDR1 is MNHEY and CDR2 is SVGEGT. CDR3 region: CASTAHGLVGYNEQFF. The CDR3 DNA reads as TGTGCCAGCACCGCGCACGGACTAGTGGGATACAATGAGCAGTTCTTC.

V usage is TRBV7-2 and J usage is TRBJ1-2; the D is unclear. The CDR3 extends over 14 amino acids. Trimming left V 0 bases short and J 4 bases short, with 9 bases between. Germline V lookup: CDR1 SGHTA, CDR2 FQGNSA. The CDR3 region has the DNA TGTGCCAGCAGCTTAGCAGGTGCGGGCTATGGCTACACCTTC. Translation: CASSLAGAGYGYTF.

This clonotype was counted ten times or more. The rearrangement links TRBV20-1 to TRBJ2-5; D possibly corresponds to TRBD2 (6 bases). Deletions cut 3 bases from V and 4 bases from J, with 9 bases between. The CDR3 has 12 residues. Per the germline V gene, CDR1 is DFQATT and CDR2 is SNEGSKA (reference sequence). The DNA for the CDR3 is TGCAGTGCTAGCGGGAGAGCAGAGACCCAGTACTTC. Translated, it gives CSASGRAETQYF.

V gene TRBV4-3 combines with J gene TRBJ2-4; no definite D call. This CDR3 is built from 18 residues. The V and J ends lost 2 bases and 1 base respectively, with 18 bases between them. The germline V gene encodes CDR1 LGHNA and CDR2 YSLEER. The CDR3 is CASSQRIPTSEAKNIQYF. CDR3 nucleotides: TGCGCCAGCAGCCAACGTATTCCTACCTCAGAGGCCAAAAACATTCAGTACTTC.

This clonotype was observed many times. V gene TRBV6-1 combines with J gene TRBJ1-2, with 8 bases that match TRBD1. The CDR3 sequence is 15 residues long. J gave up 0 bases and V 5 bases, and 5 bases lay outside the gene matches. Germline CDR1 reads MNHNS; CDR2 reads SASEGT. CDR3 DNA sequence: TGTGCCAGCAGTCGCACAGGGGGTGCTAACTATGGCTACACCTTC. It specifies CASSRTGGANYGYTF.

This clonotype was observed at least ten times. The CDR3: CASSSVGRSTEAFF. CDR3 DNA sequence: TGTGCCAGCAGCTCGGTAGGGAGGAGCACTGAAGCTTTCTTT. This sequence joins TRBV5-5 and TRBJ1-1, with D hard to call. Germline V lookup: CDR1 SGHKS, CDR2 YYEKEE (reference sequence). The CDR3 runs to 14 residues. The ends were cut back, 3 bases at V and 4 bases at J, with 13 bases in the middle.

This clonotype was detected only a few times. J is TRBJ2-7 and V is TRBV12-3 or TRBV12-4; the D is unclear. V lost 1 base and J 0 bases, leaving 7 bases between the germline ends. This CDR3 has 14 residues. The CDR3 loop is CASSLGTVSYEQYF. CDR3 bases: TGTGCCAGCAGTTTAGGGACGGTCTCCTACGAGCAGTACTTC.

This clonotype occurred many times. The chain joins TRBV20-1 to TRBJ2-3, with 8 bases identical to TRBD2. Germline CDR1 reads DFQATT; CDR2 reads SNEGSKA (reference sequence). This CDR3 contains 16 residues. The V gene end was trimmed by 6 bases and the J gene end by 2 bases; junction bases not matched to a gene: 13. CDR3 loop: CSASKSATSATDTQYF. CDR3 coding DNA: TGCAGTGCCTCCAAAAGCGCGACTAGCGCCACAGATACGCAGTATTTT.

This chain connects TRBV5-1 to TRBJ1-1; D is possibly TRBD1 (6 bases). Trimming left V 4 bases short and J 0 bases short, with 16 bases between. Germline V gene data show CDR1 as SGHRS and CDR2 as YFSETQ. This CDR3 region has 16 residues. CDR3 DNA: TGCGCCAGCAGCCCGTCCCCAGGGGAAGTGAACACTGAAGCTTTCTTT. Protein sequence: CASSPSPGEVNTEAFF.

This clonotype appeared a few times. The chain has TRBV20-1 and TRBJ2-5; D is perhaps TRBD1 (6 bases). This CDR3 region has 14 residues. Germline CDR1 reads DFQATT; CDR2 reads SNEGSKA (reference sequence). V lost 5 bases and J 5 bases, leaving 18 bases between the germline ends. The CDR3 loop is CSAPTGHEWETQYF. The CDR3 DNA follows: TGCAGTGCTCCTACAGGGCATGAGTGGGAGACCCAGTACTTC.

This clonotype was detected ten times or more. J is TRBJ2-2 and V is TRBV7-6; TRBD1 matches 11 bases. Germline lookup yields CDR1 SGHVS and CDR2 FNYEAQ. The CDR3 loop spans 14 amino acids. The ends lost 5 bases at V and 7 bases at J; junction bases unmatched: 3. The CDR3 nucleotides are TGTGCCAGCAGCCCCGGGACAGGGGGCGGGGAGCTGTTTTTT. Its translation: CASSPGTGGGELFF. The entire variable domain, with the rest obtained from reference TRBV7-6 and TRBJ2-2, is as follows: GAGVSQSPRYKVTKRGQDVALRCDPISGHVSLYWYRQALGQGPEFLTYFNYEAQQDKSGLPNDRFSAERPEGSISTLTIQRTEQRDSAMYRCASSPGTGGGELFFGEGSRLTVL.

This clonotype was seen ten or more times. This chain connects TRBV5-1 to TRBJ2-2; perhaps D is TRBD1 or TRBD2 (6 bases each). Germline assignment: CDR1 SGHRS and CDR2 YFSETQ. V was shortened by 0 bases and J by 7 bases, with 16 bases between the two germline ends. The CDR3 has 16 residues. The CDR3 spells CASSLAVGGFGGELFF. DNA for the CDR3: TGCGCCAGCAGCTTGGCCGTCGGGGGCTTCGGCGGGGAGCTGTTTTTT.

J is TRBJ1-5 and V is TRBV19, with TRBD1 matching 7 bases. Germline loops: CDR1 LNHDA, CDR2 SQIVND (reference sequence). CDR3 length equals 17 residues. The junction had 8 bases not matched to a gene; V was cut back by 2 bases and J by 1 base. The CDR3 loop is CASSIRYRGPSNQPQHF. In nucleotides, the CDR3 is TGTGCCAGTAGTATACGTTACAGGGGTCCGAGCAATCAGCCCCAGCATTTT. Combining the CDR3 with reference TRBV19 and TRBJ1-5 gives the whole variable domain DGGITQSPKYLFRKEGQNVTLSCEQNLNHDAMYWYRQDPGQGLRLIYYSQIVNDFQKGDIAEGYSVSREKKESFPLTVTSAQKNPTAFYLCASSIRYRGPSNQPQHFGDGTRLSIL.

On this clonotype itself: The junction does not match germline at one end; this may be a read error. The rearrangement links TRBV7-6 to TRBJ2-3; D gene uncertain. CDR3 length: 13 residues. Germline CDR1 SGHVS, CDR2 FNYEAQ. The CDR3 region has the DNA TGTGCCAGCAGCTTAGAGGAGAGAGATACGCATTATTTT. This sequence encodes CASSLEERDTHYF.

The genes are TRBV7-8 and TRBJ1-5; D unclear. CDR3 length: 15 residues. Trimming cost V 3 bases and J 4 bases, with 13 bases left between them. Per the germline V gene, CDR1 is SGHVS and CDR2 is FQNEAQ. CDR3 nucleotide sequence: TGTGCCAGCAGCTTCAATATCGCGGGTAATCAGCCCCAGCATTTT. It translates to CASSFNIAGNQPQHF.

The chain recombines TRBV12-5 with TRBJ2-1, with unresolved D. Deletions cut 6 bases from V and 7 bases from J, with 13 bases between. The germline gives CDR1 LGHNT, CDR2 FRNRAP. This CDR3 contains 13 residues. Here the CDR3 DNA reads TGTGCTAGTGGATTACAAAGTGAAAATGAGCAGTTCTTC. Translation: CASGLQSENEQFF.

There are a few counts of this clonotype. The chain carries TRBV29-1 and TRBJ2-1; 10 positions agree with TRBD1. The CDR3 spans 15 residues. V lost 5 bases and J lost 6; bases outside the gene matches: 10. Germline CDR1 and CDR2: SQVTM and ANQGSEA. The CDR3 loop is CSVYAGQGRSNEQFF. CDR3 nucleotides: TGCAGCGTTTACGCGGGACAGGGGCGCTCCAATGAGCAGTTCTTC.

The sample holds many counts of this clonotype. The rearrangement uses TRBV5-6 and TRBJ2-1; no reliable D call. The CDR3 is 12 amino acids. V lost 4 bases and J 9 bases, leaving 11 bases between the germline ends. Germline assignment: CDR1 SGHDT and CDR2 YYEEEE. The DNA for the CDR3 is TGTGCCAGCAGCCGTTACGTCGGTGAGCAGTTCTTC. It yields the protein CASSRYVGEQFF.

This clonotype was observed a few times. The chain has TRBV29-1 and TRBJ2-7; 14 bases match TRBD2. This CDR3 is built from 15 residues. The ends lost 6 bases at V and 1 base at J; junction bases unmatched: 5. The germline CDR1 and CDR2 sequences are SQVTM and ANQGSEA. The CDR3 reads CSVSGTSGSSYEQYF. For the CDR3, the DNA is TGCAGCGTCTCCGGGACTAGCGGGAGTTCCTACGAGCAGTACTTC.

This clonotype was seen more than once but under ten times. This chain connects TRBV30 to TRBJ2-2; D may be TRBD1 or TRBD2 (5 bases each). This CDR3 has 18 residues. Looked up from germline, CDR1 is GTSNPN and CDR2 is SVGIG (reference sequence). Deletions cut 1 base from V and 0 bases from J, with 18 bases between. CDR3 in amino acids: CAWSGLTGTQANTGELFF. The DNA for the CDR3 is TGTGCCTGGAGTGGATTAACCGGGACCCAAGCGAACACCGGGGAGCTGTTTTTT.

This clonotype has a count of ten or more. This rearrangement joins TRBV7-9 to TRBJ1-5; 9 nucleotides agree with TRBD1. The CDR3 sequence is 14 residues long. CDR1 and CDR2 from the germline V gene are SEHNR and FQNEAQ (reference sequence). Trimming took 5 bases from V and 5 from J; bases not matched to a gene: 4. Here the CDR3 DNA reads TGTGCCAGCAGCCAGGGACAGGGTTATCAGCCCCAGCATTTT. Residues: CASSQGQGYQPQHF.

The chain couples TRBV3-1 to TRBJ1-1; no clear D. The CDR3 sequence is 17 residues long. Germline V CDR1 and CDR2: LGHDT, YNNKEL (reference sequence). Deletions cut 3 bases from V and 1 base from J, with 18 bases between. The CDR3 region is CASSHRSGEWGNTEAFF. The CDR3 coding sequence is TGTGCCAGCAGCCACAGGTCGGGCGAATGGGGGAACACTGAAGCTTTCTTT.

V usage is TRBV12-3 or TRBV12-4 and J usage is TRBJ2-7; 11 nucleotides align to TRBD1. The CDR3 runs 16 residues. Losses at the gene ends were 3 bases for V and 3 bases for J; bases not matched to a gene: 7. In nucleotides, the CDR3 is TGTGCCAGCAGTTTGGGTATGGGACAGGGGGGCTACGAGCAGTACTTC. Its protein is CASSLGMGQGGYEQYF.

The chain employs TRBV10-2 and TRBJ2-1; 9 bases map to TRBD2. The V and J ends lost 3 bases and 8 bases, in that order; junction bases with no gene match: 11. The CDR3 has 16 residues. Germline CDR1 WSHSY, CDR2 SAAADI. CDR3 sequence reads: CASSDSRGGRVDEQFF. In DNA, the CDR3 is TGCGCCAGCAGTGATTCCCGGGGCGGGAGGGTAGATGAGCAGTTCTTC.

As regards this clonotype: A junction end diverges from the germline sequence, so it may reflect a read error. The V call is TRBV20-1, the J call TRBJ2-2, with 10 positions matching TRBD1. The CDR3 loop spans 15 amino acids. In germline, CDR1 is DFQATT, CDR2 SNEGSKA (reference sequence). This CDR3 reads CCASLRQGAIGELFF. The CDR3 DNA reads TGCTGTGCTAGCCTTCGACAGGGGGCGATCGGGGAGCTGTTTTTT.

This clonotype showed up just a few times. The gene calls are TRBV29-1 and TRBJ2-7, with TRBD2 identical over 8 bases. The CDR3 has 13 residues. The trim removed 3 bases at V and 0 bases at J, leaving 1 base unmatched. The germline V gene encodes CDR1 SQVTM and CDR2 ANQGSEA. The CDR3 DNA is TGCAGCGTTGATCTAGCGGGCTCCTACGAGCAGTACTTC. As protein: CSVDLAGSYEQYF.